This T cell receptor beta chain was identified during a study of a mutant IDH1 vaccine in newly diagnosed glioma. Study details: Patients in the study were vaccinated eight times, receiving shots in weeks 1, 3, 5, 7, 11, 15, 19 and 23. Beginning 4-6 weeks after radiotherapy alone, or with temozolomide cycles, vaccination took place. Treated patients, approximately 62% male and roughly 38% female, averaged about 40 years of age.

Assay: immunoSEQ multiplex PCR; the TCRdb copy retains only in-frame clones and omits some. Among approximately 70,000 clones listed, around 82% were seen once. Documented time point: week 23, last vaccination. Doses of 300 ug of mutant IDH1 20-mer peptide were given with topical imiquimod. A single count supports this clone. Its antigen is unidentified. This receptor was obtained from a young man with glioma. The source material was PBMCs, sampled from a glioma patient whose treatment included an IDH1 peptide vaccine.

Written as DNA, the CDR3 is TGTGCCAGCAGTTTATCTGAGGGTCGGACCTACAATGAGCAGTTCTTC. As protein: CASSLSEGRTYNEQFF. The chain joins TRBV27 to TRBJ2-1; tentatively, D is TRBD2 (5 bases). Germline lookup yields CDR1 MNHEY and CDR2 SMNVEV (reference sequence). This CDR3 spans 16 amino acids. V was clipped by 0 bases and J by 2 bases, with 11 bases between them.